The clone carrying this T cell receptor beta chain showed up just once. What it binds is not known. Expressed TCRB transcripts were sequenced, since all the RNA that had been isolated was reverse transcribed. Sequencing used immunoSEQ multiplex PCR; TCRdb keeps in-frame clones, though not all of them. The data show over 700,000 clones, 17% seen once. The data belong to a study of beta chain features in type 1 diabetes. Study-level results: High TCR expression in some cells could lead to their over-representation in cDNA sequencing. Sampled from patients, naive, central memory and Treg TCRB repertoires appeared more similar than those sampled from healthy donors.

The sequence was obtained from a woman between 18 and 29 years old in good health. The sequencing input was naive CD4+ T cells from blood.

CDR3 amino acids: CASSPGRSYGYTF. In nucleotides, the CDR3 is TGTGCCAGCAGTCCCGGGAGAAGCTATGGCTACACCTTC. The rearrangement uses TRBV27 and TRBJ1-2; D not certain. The CDR3 covers 13 residues. CDR1 MNHEY and CDR2 SMNVEV come from the germline V gene (reference sequence). V lost 5 bases and J 4 bases, leaving 11 bases between the germline ends.